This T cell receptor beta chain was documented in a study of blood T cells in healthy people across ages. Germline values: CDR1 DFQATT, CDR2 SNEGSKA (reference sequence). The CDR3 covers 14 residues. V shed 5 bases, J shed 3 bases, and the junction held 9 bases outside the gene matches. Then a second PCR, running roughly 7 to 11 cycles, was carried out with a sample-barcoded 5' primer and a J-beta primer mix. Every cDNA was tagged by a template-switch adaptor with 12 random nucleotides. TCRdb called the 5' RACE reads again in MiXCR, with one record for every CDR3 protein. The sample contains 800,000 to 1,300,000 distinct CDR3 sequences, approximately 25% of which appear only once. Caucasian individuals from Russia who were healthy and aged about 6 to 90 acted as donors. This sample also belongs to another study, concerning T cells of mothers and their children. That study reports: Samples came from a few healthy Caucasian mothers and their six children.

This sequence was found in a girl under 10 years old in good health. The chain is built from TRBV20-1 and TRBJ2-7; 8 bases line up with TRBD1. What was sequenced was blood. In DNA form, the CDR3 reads TGCAGTGCTCTACAGGGGGGAAACTACTACGAGCAGTACTTC. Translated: CSALQGGNYYEQYF.